These T cell receptor beta chains were read from a single sample in a study of radiotherapy plus CTLA-4 blockade in lung cancer. Only in-frame clones appear in the TCRdb table, and some are missing; sequencing was by immunoSEQ multiplex PCR. The sample lists about 100,000 clones; around 82% were seen once. The sample consisted of peripheral blood, taken from a patient treated with radiotherapy plus ipilimumab. The receptor set was obtained from a human donor with non-small cell lung cancer who had stable disease on radiotherapy plus ipilimumab. CDR3s include the opening cysteine and the closing phenylalanine or tryptophan. The size field is filled for only some rows; it gives once, few, many or a size class.

- | TRBJ1-5 | TRBV19 | CASRRGSGQGFKPQHF
- | TRBJ2-5 | TRBV5-1 | CASSFRLAVQETQYF
- | TRBJ1-5 | TRBV6-1 | CASSEYGGNQPQHF
- | TRBJ1-4 | TRBV5-6 | CASSLGVGQGNEKLFF
- | TRBJ2-1 | TRBV10-1 | CASREGNEQFF
- | TRBJ2-7 | TRBV7-9 | CASSPLGGPTYEQYF
- | TRBJ1-4 | TRBV18 | CASSLVKGTTNEKLFF
- | TRBJ1-2 | TRBV5-1 | CASSLSGGPGGGYGYTF
- | TRBJ1-4 | TRBV6-5 | CASRMDATNEKLFF
- | TRBJ2-1 | TRBV6-6 | CASSESRNEQFF
- | TRBJ1-1 | TRBV18 | CASSPGQSRRTEAFF
- | TRBJ2-1 | TRBV5-1 | CASSGAESSYNEQFF
- | TRBJ2-5 | TRBV27 | CASSYSPSGTQGTQYF
- | TRBJ1-4 | TRBV10-2 | CASSSTGATNEKLFF
- | TRBJ2-7 | TRBV10-2 | CASRAKQGGEQYF
- | TRBJ2-1 | TRBV27 | CASSQRRGLENNEQFF
- | TRBJ1-5 | TRBV19 | CASSSLDRANQPQHF
- | TRBJ2-5 | TRBV10-2 | CASSPGTGGETQYF
- | TRBJ1-1 | TRBV7-8 | CASSSRLNTEAFF
once | TRBJ2-5 | TRBV30 | CALRGSNGETQYF
- | TRBJ1-6 | TRBV28 | CASSQRPGSNSPLHF
- | TRBJ2-1 | TRBV11-2 | CASSLTRDYNEQFF
few | TRBJ2-7 | TRBV6-5 | CASSYGRRTRVNEQYF
once | TRBJ2-7 | TRBV6-5 | CASTRGLVGSEQYF
- | TRBJ2-7 | TRBV5-1 | CASSSRGGYEQYF
once | TRBJ1-4 | TRBV6-1 | CASSQTTNEKLFF
- | TRBJ2-7 | TRBV28 | CASSLSGREQYF
- | TRBJ2-3 | TRBV19 | CASSPGHSDTQYF
- | TRBJ2-7 | TRBV18 | CASSSGPGSSYEQYF
- | TRBJ1-1 | TRBV6-5 | CASSAGVNTEAFF
- | TRBJ2-7 | TRBV11-1 | CASSQRTGFTYEQYF
- | TRBJ2-3 | TRBV5-1 | CASSLGPRADTDTQYF
few | TRBJ2-7 | TRBV4-1 | CASSLGLPYEQYF
- | TRBJ1-3 | TRBV11-2 | CASSWTGISGNTIYF
- | TRBJ1-5 | TRBV18 | CASSPQTGSNQPQHF
- | TRBJ2-3 | TRBV6-1 | CASSSRTGGADTQYF
- | TRBJ2-1 | TRBV6-1 | CASTLYIEQFF
- | TRBJ2-2 | TRBV4-1 | CASSQVPRVNGTGELFF
- | TRBJ2-1 | TRBV28 | CANSLLAGFNEQFF
- | TRBJ2-7 | TRBV5-1 | CASSHTGQMSYEQYF
- | TRBJ2-2 | TRBV10-2 | CASRVAGADGELFF
- | TRBJ2-7 | TRBV6-5 | CASSGGPAYEQYF
- | TRBJ2-5 | TRBV7-9 | CASSPQVTQYF
few | TRBJ1-5 | TRBV19 | CASRTIGEARQPQHF
- | TRBJ1-1 | TRBV10-3 | CAIRPGTGGNTEAFF
- | TRBJ2-2 | TRBV28 | CASSGGLAANTGELFF
- | TRBJ2-5 | TRBV11-2 | CASSRQGRDQETQYF